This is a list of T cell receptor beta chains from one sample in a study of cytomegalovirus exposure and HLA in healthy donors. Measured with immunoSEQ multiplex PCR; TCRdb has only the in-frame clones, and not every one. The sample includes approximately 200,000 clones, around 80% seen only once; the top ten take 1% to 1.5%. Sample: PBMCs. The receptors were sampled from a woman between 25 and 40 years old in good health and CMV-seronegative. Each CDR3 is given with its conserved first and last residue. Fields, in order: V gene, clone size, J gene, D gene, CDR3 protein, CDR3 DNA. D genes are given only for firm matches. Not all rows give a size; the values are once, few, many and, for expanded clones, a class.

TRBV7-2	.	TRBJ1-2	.	CASSQGIYGYTF	TGTGCCAGCAGCCAGGGTATTTATGGCTACACCTTC
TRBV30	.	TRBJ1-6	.	CAWSVGGWASPLHF	TGTGCCTGGAGTGTGGGGGGTTGGGCTTCACCCCTCCACTTT
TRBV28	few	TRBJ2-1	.	CASSPTRSNEQFF	TGTGCCAGCAGCCCAACTAGGTCCAATGAGCAGTTCTTC
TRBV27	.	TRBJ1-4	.	CASSPEVLGEKLFF	TGTGCCAGCAGCCCAGAGGTCCTTGGTGAAAAACTGTTTTTT
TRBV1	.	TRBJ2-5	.	CTSSLGEEETQYF	TGCACCAGCAGCCTCGGTGAGGAAGAGACCCAGTACTTC
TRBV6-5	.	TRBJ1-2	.	CASSYRGSGYTF	TGTGCCAGCAGTTACCGGGGGAGCGGCTACACCTTC
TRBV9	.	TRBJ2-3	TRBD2	CASSVAGGASTDTQYF	TGTGCCAGCAGCGTAGCCGGGGGGGCTAGCACAGATACGCAGTATTTT
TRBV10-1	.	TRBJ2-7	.	CASSPTGGSLIEQYF	TGCGCCAGCAGTCCCACGGGTGGGAGCTTGATCGAGCAGTACTTC
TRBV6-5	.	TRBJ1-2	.	CASSPPGRVGGYTF	TGTGCCAGCAGTCCCCCCGGGAGGGTAGGTGGCTACACCTTC
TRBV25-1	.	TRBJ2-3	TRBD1	CASSDTGARSDTQYF	TGTGCCAGCAGTGATACAGGGGCGCGATCAGATACGCAGTATTTT
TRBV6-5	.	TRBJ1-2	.	CASRRDGGIRGYTF	TGTGCCAGCAGGCGGGACGGAGGGATCCGGGGCTACACCTTC
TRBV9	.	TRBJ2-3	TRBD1	CASSIGQGSTDTQYF	TGTGCCAGCAGCATTGGACAGGGGAGCACAGATACGCAGTATTTT
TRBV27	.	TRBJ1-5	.	CASQGSSNQPQHF	TGTGCCAGTCAGGGTAGTAGCAATCAGCCCCAGCATTTT
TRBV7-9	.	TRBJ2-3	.	CASSLDQGAAQYF	TGTGCCAGCAGCTTAGACCAGGGCGCTGCGCAGTATTTT
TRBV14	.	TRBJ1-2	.	CASSSLGGGGGYTF	TGTGCCAGCAGCTCACTCGGCGGGGGGGGCGGCTACACCTTC
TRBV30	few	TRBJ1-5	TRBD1	CAWSVAGGQNQPQHF	TGTGCCTGGAGTGTAGCAGGGGGCCAGAATCAGCCCCAGCATTTT
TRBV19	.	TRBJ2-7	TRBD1	CASSPQGQGSYEQYF	TGTGCCAGTAGTCCCCAGGGACAGGGATCCTACGAGCAGTACTTC
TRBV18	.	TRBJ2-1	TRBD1	CASSPGTGFNEQFF	TGTGCCAGCTCACCCGGGACAGGGTTCAATGAGCAGTTCTTC
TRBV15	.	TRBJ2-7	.	CATSRGGMAYEQYF	TGTGCCACCAGCAGAGGCGGGATGGCCTACGAGCAGTACTTC
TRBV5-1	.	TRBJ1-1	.	CASSPSGRAIGGVEAFF	TGCGCCAGCAGCCCCTCGGGACGAGCCATTGGAGGGGTTGAAGCTTTCTTT
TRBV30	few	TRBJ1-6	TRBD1	CAWSYGQGESPLHF	TGTGCCTGGAGTTACGGACAGGGCGAGTCACCCCTCCACTTT
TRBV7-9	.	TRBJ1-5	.	CASSLAGGRNQPQHF	TGTGCCAGCAGCTTAGCCGGGGGTCGAAATCAGCCCCAGCATTTT
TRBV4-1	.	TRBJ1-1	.	CASSGSQGYTEAFF	TGCGCCAGCAGCGGATCACAGGGCTACACTGAAGCTTTCTTT
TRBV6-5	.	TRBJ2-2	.	CAVRPGPTASGELFF	TGTGCCGTCCGCCCAGGCCCTACAGCCTCCGGGGAGCTGTTTTTT
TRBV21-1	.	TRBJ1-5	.	CASSKGGGAPQHF	TGTGCCAGCAGCAAAGGGGGAGGGGCGCCCCAGCATTTT
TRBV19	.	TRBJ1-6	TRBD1	CASSILGTGDSPLHF	TGTGCCAGTAGTATACTCGGGACAGGGGATTCACCCCTCCACTTT
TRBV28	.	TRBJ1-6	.	CASSPSGRLYNSPLHF	TGTGCCAGCAGTCCCAGCGGCAGGCTCTATAATTCACCCCTCCACTTT
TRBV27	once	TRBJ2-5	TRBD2	CASRPNSGGSETQYF	TGTGCCAGCCGTCCTAATAGCGGGGGAAGTGAGACCCAGTACTTC
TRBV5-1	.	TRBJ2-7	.	CASTLRTGPYEQYF	TGCGCCAGCACACTCCGTACAGGGCCCTACGAGCAGTACTTC
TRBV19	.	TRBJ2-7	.	CASSSGHYEQYF	TGTGCCAGTAGTAGCGGGCACTACGAGCAGTACTTC
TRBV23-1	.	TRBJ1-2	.	CASSQTRDGYTF	TGCGCCAGCAGTCAAACCAGGGATGGCTACACCTTC
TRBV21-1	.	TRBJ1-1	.	CASSKDRGNTEAFF	TGTGCCAGCAGCAAAGACAGGGGGAACACTGAAGCTTTCTTT
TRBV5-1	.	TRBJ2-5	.	CASSLGVTGSKETQYF	TGCGCCAGCAGCTTGGGGGTCACAGGGTCGAAAGAGACCCAGTACTTC
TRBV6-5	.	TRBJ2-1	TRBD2	CASSYSSSGSYNEQFF	TGTGCCAGCAGTTACTCTTCTAGCGGATCCTACAATGAGCAGTTCTTC
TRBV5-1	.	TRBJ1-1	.	CASSQMMNTEAFF	TGCGCCAGCAGCCAGATGATGAACACTGAAGCTTTCTTT
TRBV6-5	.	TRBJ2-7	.	CASSSATDITYEQYF	TGTGCCAGCAGTTCCGCGACAGATATCACCTACGAGCAGTACTTC
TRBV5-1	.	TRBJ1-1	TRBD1	CASSTDRVGNEAFF	TGCGCCAGCAGCACTGACAGGGTGGGGAATGAAGCTTTCTTT
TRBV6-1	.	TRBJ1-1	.	CASSGHGGVFTEAFF	TGTGCCAGCAGTGGCCACGGGGGGGTTTTCACTGAAGCTTTCTTT
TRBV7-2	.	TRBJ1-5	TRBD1	CASSKTGTQPQHF	TGTGCCAGCAGCAAGACAGGGACTCAGCCCCAGCATTTT
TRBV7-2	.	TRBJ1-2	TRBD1	CASSLAVEGAGGYTF	TGTGCCAGCAGCTTAGCCGTCGAGGGGGCCGGTGGCTACACCTTC
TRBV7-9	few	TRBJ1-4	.	CASSSQGSNEKLFF	TGTGCCAGCAGCTCACAGGGATCTAATGAAAAACTGTTTTTT
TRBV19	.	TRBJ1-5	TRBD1	CASSTLGTGRNNQPQHF	TGTGCCAGTAGTACCCTGGGGACAGGGAGGAACAATCAGCCCCAGCATTTT
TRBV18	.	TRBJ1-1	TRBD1	CASSPLGQVRTEAFF	TGTGCCAGCTCACCATTGGGACAGGTCAGGACTGAAGCTTTCTTT
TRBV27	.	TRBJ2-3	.	CASSLTLSTDTQYF	TGTGCCAGCAGTTTGACACTGAGCACAGATACGCAGTATTTT
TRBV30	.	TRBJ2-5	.	CAWSGAGQETQYF	TGTGCCTGGAGTGGAGCAGGGCAAGAGACCCAGTACTTC
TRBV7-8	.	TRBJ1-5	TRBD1	CASRSDRGRGNQPQHF	TGTGCCAGCAGATCAGACAGGGGCCGGGGCAATCAGCCCCAGCATTTT
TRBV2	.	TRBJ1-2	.	CASSDHRKGGYTF	TGTGCCAGCAGTGACCACCGGAAGGGGGGCTACACCTTC